This TCR beta chain is drawn from a study of cytomegalovirus exposure and HLA in healthy donors. Study-wide background: Per a later analysis, the approximately 600 first-cohort and under 150 validation repertoires shared one platform. Notes on the study in general: Testing in vitro showed a few CMV-associated chains specific for CMV antigens. Accounts indicate the classifier identified cytomegalovirus status with strong specificity and sensitivity.

Points on this clone: Its antigen is currently unknown.

Libraries were prepared by immunoSEQ multiplex PCR; TCRdb keeps only in-frame clonotypes and omits some of them. The sample holds 45,000 to 60,000 clones, 90% to 95% seen once. Germline CDR1 is ENHRY and CDR2 is SYGVKD. With 10 bases removed from V and 7 bases from J, the gap between germline ends came to 14 bases. The CDR3 has 12 residues. The chain couples TRBV10-3 to TRBJ2-1, with TRBD2 as a possible D gene (5 bases). This clonotype was obtained from a woman younger than 35 in good health and CMV-seronegative. The sequenced sample consisted of PBMCs. The CDR3 nucleotides read TGTGCCAGTAGCGACGCGTTAAATGAGCAGTTCTTC. Translation gives CASSDALNEQFF.